The entry below describes one T cell receptor (beta chain). The antigen is not known. These data originate in a study of cytomegalovirus exposure and HLA in healthy donors. The study ran its PCR with 60 Vbeta and 13 Jbeta primers. As processed by the authors: Unique TCR beta chains numbered approximately 80 million in a later analysis, with some 9.9 million shared. Produced via immunoSEQ multiplex PCR; TCRdb's table is partial and in-frame only. V and J calls and clone size come straight from that table; D and trimming were deduced from the DNA. The sample holds roughly 120,000 clones; more than 65% are singletons and the top ten take roughly 3%. General study results and limits: In a later analysis, a missense DCLRE1C variant was linked to TCR beta V- and J-gene trimming.

Sequencing input: PBMCs. The TCR sequence derives from a woman under 30 in good health and CMV-seropositive.

The DNA for the CDR3 is TGCGCCAGCAGCTTGGGGGCAGGCACAGATACGCAGTATTTT. The encoded protein is CASSLGAGTDTQYF. This sequence joins TRBV5-1 and TRBJ2-3; D is ambiguous. This CDR3 region has 14 residues. Germline V gene lookup returns CDR1 SGHRS and CDR2 YFSETQ. Between the trimmed V and J ends, which lost 0 bases and 1 base, there was a span of 6 bases.